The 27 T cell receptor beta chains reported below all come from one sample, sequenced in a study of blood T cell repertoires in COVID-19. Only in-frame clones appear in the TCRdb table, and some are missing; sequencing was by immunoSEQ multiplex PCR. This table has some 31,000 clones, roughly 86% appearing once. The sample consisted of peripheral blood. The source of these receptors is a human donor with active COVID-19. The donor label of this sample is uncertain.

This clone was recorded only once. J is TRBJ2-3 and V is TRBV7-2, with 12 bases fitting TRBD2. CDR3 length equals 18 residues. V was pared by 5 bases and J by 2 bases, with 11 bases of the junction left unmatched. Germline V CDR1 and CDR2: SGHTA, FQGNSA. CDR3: CASSPRRLAGGVTDTQYF. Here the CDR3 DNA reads TGTGCCAGCAGCCCCCGGCGGCTAGCGGGGGGGGTCACAGATACGCAGTATTTT.

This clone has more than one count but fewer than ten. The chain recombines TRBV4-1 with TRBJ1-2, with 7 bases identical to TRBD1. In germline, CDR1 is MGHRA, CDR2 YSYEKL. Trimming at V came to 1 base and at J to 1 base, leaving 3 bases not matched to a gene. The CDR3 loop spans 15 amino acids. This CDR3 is CASSQVDRVNYGYTF. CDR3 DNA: TGCGCCAGCAGCCAAGTCGACAGGGTTAACTATGGCTACACCTTC.

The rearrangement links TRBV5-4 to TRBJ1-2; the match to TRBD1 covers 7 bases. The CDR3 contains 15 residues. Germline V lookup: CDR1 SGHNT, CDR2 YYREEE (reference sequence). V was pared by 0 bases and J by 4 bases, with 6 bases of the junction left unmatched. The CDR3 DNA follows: TGTGCCAGCAGCTTGGCCACAGGGGTTGGCTATGGCTACACCTTC. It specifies CASSLATGVGYGYTF.

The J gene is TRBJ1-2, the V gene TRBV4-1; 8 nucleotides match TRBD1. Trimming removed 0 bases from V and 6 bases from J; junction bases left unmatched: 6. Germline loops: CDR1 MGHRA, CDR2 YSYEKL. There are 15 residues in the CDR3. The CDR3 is CASSQDQGATNGYTF. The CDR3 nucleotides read TGCGCCAGCAGCCAAGATCAGGGGGCGACGAATGGCTACACCTTC.

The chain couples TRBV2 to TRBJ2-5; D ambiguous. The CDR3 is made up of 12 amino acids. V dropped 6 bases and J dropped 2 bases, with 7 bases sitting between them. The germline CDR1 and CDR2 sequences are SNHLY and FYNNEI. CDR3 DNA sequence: TGTGCCAGCAGGGCAGATCAAGAGACCCAGTACTTC. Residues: CASRADQETQYF.

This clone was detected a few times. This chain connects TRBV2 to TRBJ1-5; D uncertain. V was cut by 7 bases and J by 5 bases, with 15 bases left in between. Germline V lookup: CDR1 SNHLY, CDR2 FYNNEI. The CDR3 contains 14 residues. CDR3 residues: CASNSIGSDQPQHF. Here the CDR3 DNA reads TGTGCCAGCAATTCTATTGGGAGCGATCAGCCCCAGCATTTT.

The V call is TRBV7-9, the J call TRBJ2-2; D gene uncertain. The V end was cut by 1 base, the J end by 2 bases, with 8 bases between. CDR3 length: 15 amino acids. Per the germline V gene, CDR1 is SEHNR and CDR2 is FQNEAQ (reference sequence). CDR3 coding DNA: TGTGCCAGCAGCTTAGACAGAATTAACACCGGGGAGCTGTTTTTT. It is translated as CASSLDRINTGELFF.

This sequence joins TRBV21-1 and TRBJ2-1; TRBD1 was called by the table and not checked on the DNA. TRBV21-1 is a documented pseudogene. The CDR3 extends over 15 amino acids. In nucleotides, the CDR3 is TGTGCCAGCAGCAAAGTCTACAGGGAAGATCATGAGCAGTTCTTC. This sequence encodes CASSKVYREDHEQFF.

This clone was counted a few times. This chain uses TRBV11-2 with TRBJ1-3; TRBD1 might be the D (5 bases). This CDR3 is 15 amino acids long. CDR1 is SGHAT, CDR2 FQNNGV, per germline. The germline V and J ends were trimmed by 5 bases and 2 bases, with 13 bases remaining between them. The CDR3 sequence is CASSPPPGTGNTIYF. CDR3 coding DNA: TGTGCCAGCAGCCCCCCCCCAGGGACTGGAAACACCATATATTTT.

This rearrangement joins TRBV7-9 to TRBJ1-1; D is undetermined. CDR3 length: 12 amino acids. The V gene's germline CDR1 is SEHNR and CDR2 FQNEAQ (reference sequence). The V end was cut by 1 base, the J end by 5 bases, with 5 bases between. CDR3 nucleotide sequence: TGTGCCAGCAGCTTAGAAGCGACTGAAGCTTTCTTT. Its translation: CASSLEATEAFF.

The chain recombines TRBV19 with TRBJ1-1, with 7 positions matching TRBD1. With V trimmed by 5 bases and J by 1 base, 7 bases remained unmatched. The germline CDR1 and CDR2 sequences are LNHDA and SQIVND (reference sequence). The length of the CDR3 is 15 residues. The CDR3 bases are TGTGCCAGTAGTCCAAATCGACAGGGGAACACTGAAGCTTTCTTT. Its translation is CASSPNRQGNTEAFF.

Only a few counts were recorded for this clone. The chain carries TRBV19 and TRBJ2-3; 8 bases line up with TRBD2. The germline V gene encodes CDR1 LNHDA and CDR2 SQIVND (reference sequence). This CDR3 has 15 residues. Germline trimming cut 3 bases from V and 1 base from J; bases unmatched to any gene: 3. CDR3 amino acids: CASSIRGGGTDTQYF. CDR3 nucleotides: TGTGCCAGTAGTATCCGGGGGGGCGGCACAGATACGCAGTATTTT.

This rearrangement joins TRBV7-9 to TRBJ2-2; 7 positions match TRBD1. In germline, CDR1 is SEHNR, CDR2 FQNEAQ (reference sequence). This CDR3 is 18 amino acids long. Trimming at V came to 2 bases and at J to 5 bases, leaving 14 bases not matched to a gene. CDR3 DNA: TGTGCCAGCAGCTTATTAGGTCGACAGGGCCAAACGACCGGGGAGCTGTTTTTT. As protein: CASSLLGRQGQTTGELFF. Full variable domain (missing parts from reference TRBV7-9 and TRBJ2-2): DTGVSQNPRHKITKRGQNVTFRCDPISEHNRLYWYRQTLGQGPEFLTYFQNEAQLEKSRLLSDRFSAERPKGSFSTLEIQRTEQGDSAMYLCASSLLGRQGQTTGELFFGEGSRLTVL.

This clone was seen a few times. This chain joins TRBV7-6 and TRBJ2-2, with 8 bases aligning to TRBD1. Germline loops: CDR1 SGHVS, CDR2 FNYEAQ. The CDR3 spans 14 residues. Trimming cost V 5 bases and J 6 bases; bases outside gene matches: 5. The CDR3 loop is CASSRGTGAGELFF. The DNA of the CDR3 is TGTGCCAGCAGCCGTGGGACAGGCGCCGGGGAGCTGTTTTTT.

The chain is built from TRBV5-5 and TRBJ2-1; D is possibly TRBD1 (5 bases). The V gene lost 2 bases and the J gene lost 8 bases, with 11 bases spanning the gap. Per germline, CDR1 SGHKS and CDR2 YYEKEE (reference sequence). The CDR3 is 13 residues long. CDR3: CASSFQLGDEQFF. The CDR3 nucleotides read TGTGCCAGCAGCTTTCAGCTAGGGGATGAGCAGTTCTTC.

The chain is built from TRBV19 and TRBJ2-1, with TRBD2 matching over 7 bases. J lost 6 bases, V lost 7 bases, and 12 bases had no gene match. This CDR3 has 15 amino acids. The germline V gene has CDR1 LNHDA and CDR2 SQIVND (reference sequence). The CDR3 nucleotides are TGTGCCAGTAAGGCCTCAAAGCGGGGCTTCAATGAGCAGTTCTTC. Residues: CASKASKRGFNEQFF.

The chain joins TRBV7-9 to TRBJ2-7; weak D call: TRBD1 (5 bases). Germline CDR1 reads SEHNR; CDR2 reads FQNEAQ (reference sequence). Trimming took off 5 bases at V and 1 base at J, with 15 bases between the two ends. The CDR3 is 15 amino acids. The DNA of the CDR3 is TGTGCCAGCAGCCAAAGACAGACCCAATCCTACGAGCAGTACTTC. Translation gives CASSQRQTQSYEQYF.

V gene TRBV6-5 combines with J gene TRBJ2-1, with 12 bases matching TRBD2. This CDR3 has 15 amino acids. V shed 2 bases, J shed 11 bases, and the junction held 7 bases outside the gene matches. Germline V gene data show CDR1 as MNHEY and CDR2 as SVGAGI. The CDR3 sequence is CASSYRPSGGAQQFF. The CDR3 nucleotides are TGTGCCAGCAGTTACCGTCCTAGCGGGGGGGCCCAGCAGTTCTTC.

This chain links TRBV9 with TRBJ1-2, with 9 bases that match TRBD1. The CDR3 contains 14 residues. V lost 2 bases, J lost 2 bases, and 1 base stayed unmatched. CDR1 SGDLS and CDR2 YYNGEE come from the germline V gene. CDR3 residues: CASSVGTGNYGYTF. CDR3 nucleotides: TGTGCCAGCAGCGTTGGGACAGGGAACTATGGCTACACCTTC.

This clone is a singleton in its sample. The CDR3 bases are TGTGCCAGCAGTTTTGTATCAGGGGCGACCCAAGAGACCCAGTACTTC. This codes for CASSFVSGATQETQYF. The chain combines TRBV28 with TRBJ2-5; possibly TRBD1 for D (6 bases). The CDR3 totals 16 residues. V was cut by 3 bases and J by 1 base, with 15 bases left in between. Germline V gene sequence: CDR1 MDHEN, CDR2 SYDVKM.

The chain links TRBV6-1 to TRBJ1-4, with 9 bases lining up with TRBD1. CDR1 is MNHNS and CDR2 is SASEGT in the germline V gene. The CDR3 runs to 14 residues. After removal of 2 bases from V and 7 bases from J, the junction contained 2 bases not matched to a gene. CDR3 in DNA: TGTGCCAGCAGTGAAACAGGGGGCGGTGAAAAACTGTTTTTT. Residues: CASSETGGGEKLFF.

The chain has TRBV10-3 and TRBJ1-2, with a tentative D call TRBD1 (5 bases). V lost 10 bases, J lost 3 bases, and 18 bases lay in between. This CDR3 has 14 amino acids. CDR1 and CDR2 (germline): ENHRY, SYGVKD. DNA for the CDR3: TGTGCCAGCTTCTCGGGAGACAGTTACTATGGCTACACCTTC. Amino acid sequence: CASFSGDSYYGYTF.

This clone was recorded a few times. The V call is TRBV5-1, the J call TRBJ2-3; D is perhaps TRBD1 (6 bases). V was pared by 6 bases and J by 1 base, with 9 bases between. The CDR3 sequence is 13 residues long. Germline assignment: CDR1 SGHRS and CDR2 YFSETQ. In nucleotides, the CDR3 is TGCGCCAGCAAGGGGGAACGCACAGATACGCAGTATTTT. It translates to CASKGERTDTQYF.

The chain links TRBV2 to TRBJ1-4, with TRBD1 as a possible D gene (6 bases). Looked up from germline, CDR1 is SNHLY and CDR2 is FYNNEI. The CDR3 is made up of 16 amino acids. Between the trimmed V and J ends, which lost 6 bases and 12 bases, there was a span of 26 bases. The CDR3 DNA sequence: TGTGCCAGCAGCCCTCCACGGGGTGAGGGGGAAAAACAACTGTTTTTT. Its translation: CASSPPRGEGEKQLFF.

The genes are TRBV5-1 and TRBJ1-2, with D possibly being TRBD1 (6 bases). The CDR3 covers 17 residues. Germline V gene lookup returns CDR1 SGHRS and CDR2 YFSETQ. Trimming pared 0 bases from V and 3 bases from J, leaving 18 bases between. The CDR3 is CASSLVVQGLGDYGYTF. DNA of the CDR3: TGCGCCAGCAGCTTGGTGGTACAGGGCTTAGGCGACTATGGCTACACCTTC. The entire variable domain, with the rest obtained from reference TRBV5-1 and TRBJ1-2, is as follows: KAGVTQTPRYLIKTRGQQVTLSCSPISGHRSVSWYQQTPGQGLQFLFEYFSETQRNKGNFPGRFSGRQFSNSRSEMNVSTLELGDSALYLCASSLVVQGLGDYGYTFGSGTRLTVV.

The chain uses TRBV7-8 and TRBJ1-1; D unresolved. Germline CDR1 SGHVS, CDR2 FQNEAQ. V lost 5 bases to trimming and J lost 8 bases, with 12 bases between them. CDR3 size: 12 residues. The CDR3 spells CASSPPFQEAFF. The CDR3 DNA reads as TGTGCCAGCAGCCCCCCTTTTCAGGAAGCTTTCTTT.

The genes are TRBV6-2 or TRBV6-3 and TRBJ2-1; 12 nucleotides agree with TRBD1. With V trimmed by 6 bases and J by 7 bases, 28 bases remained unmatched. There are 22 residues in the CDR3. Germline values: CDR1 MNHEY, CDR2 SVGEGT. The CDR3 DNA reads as TGTGCCAGCAGCCTACCTGCCGTAACCGGGACAGGGGGCCTGACCGGGCTGAATGAGCAGTTCTTC. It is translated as CASSLPAVTGTGGLTGLNEQFF.